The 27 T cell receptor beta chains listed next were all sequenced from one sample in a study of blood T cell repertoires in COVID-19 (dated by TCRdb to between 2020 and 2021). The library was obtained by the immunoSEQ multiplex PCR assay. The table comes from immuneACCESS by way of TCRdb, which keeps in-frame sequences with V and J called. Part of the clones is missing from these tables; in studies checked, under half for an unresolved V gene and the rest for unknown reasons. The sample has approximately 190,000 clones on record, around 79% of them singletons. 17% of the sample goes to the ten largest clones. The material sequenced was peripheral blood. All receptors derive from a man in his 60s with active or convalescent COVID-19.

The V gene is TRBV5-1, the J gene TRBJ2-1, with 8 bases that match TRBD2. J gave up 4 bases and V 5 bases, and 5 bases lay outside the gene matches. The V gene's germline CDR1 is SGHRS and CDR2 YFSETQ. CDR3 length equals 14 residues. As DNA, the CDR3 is TGCGCCAGCAGTCCCACTAGCGGTTACAATGAGCAGTTCTTC. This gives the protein CASSPTSGYNEQFF.

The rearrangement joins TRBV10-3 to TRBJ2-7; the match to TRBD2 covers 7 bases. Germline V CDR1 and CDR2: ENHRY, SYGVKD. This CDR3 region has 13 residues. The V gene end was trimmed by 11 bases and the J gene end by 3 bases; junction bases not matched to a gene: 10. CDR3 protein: CAAGGGSGYEQYF. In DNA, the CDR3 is TGTGCCGCTGGCGGGGGTAGCGGCTACGAGCAGTACTTC.

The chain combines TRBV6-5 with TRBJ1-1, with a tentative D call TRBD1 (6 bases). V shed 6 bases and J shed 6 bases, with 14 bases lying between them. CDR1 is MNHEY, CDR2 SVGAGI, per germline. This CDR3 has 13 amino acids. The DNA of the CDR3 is TGTGCCAGCAGCCACAGGGAAAGGCCTGAAGCTTTCTTT. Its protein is CASSHRERPEAFF.

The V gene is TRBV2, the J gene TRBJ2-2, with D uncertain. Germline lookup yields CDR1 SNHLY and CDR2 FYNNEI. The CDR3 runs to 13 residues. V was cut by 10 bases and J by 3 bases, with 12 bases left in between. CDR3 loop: CATLIEYTGELFF. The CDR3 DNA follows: TGTGCCACCCTAATCGAATACACCGGGGAGCTGTTTTTT.

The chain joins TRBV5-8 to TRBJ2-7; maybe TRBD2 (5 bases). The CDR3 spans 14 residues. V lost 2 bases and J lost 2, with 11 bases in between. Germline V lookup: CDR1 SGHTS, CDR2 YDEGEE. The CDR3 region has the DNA TGTGCCAGCAGCTTTGCGGGTGAGGCCTACGAGCAGTACTTC. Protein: CASSFAGEAYEQYF.

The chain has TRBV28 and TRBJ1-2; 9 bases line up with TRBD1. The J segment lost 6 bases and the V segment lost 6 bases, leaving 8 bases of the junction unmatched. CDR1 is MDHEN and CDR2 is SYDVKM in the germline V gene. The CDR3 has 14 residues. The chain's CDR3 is CASRSGTGLHGYTF. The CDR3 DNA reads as TGTGCCAGCAGGTCCGGGACAGGGCTCCATGGCTACACCTTC.

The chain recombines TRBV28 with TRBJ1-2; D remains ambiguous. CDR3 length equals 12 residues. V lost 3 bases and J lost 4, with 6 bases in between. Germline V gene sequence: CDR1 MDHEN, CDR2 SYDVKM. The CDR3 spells CASSFGSYGYTF. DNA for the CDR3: TGTGCCAGCAGTTTCGGGAGCTATGGCTACACCTTC.

DNA for the CDR3: TGTGCCAGCACCCAGGGCCTTTCGGGGGGGGCTCGTGAGCAGTTCTTC. Amino acids: CASTQGLSGGAREQFF. The gene calls are TRBV9 and TRBJ2-1; TRBD2 matches at 8 bases. This CDR3 contains 16 residues. After removal of 6 bases from V and 9 bases from J, the junction contained 17 bases not matched to a gene. Germline-derived CDR1 and CDR2 are SGDLS and YYNGEE.

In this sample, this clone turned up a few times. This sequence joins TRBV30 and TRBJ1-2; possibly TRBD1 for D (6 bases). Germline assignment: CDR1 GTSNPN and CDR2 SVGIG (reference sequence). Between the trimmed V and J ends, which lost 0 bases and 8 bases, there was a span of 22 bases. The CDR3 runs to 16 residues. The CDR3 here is CAWSVPLGQGFGGYTF. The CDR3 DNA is TGTGCCTGGAGTGTACCCCTCGGGCAGGGGTTCGGAGGCTACACCTTC.

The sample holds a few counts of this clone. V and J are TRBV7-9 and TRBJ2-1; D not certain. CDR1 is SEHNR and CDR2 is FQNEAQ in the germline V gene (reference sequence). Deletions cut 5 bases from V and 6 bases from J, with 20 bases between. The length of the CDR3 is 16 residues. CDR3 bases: TGTGCCAGCAGCCTACCCTGGAGAGGTTTAGGCAATGAGCAGTTCTTC. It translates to CASSLPWRGLGNEQFF.

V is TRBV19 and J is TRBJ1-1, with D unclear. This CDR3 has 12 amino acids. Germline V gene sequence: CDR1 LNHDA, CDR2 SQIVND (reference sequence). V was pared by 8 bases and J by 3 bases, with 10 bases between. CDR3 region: CASGPSYTEAFF. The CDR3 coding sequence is TGTGCCAGTGGTCCGAGTTACACTGAAGCTTTCTTT.

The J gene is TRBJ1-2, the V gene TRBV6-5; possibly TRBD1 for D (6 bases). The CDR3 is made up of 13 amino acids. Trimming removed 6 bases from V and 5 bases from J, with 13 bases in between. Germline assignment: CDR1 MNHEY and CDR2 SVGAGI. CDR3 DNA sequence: TGTGCCAGCAGAAAGGGGGAGGGGTATGGCTACACCTTC. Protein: CASRKGEGYGYTF.

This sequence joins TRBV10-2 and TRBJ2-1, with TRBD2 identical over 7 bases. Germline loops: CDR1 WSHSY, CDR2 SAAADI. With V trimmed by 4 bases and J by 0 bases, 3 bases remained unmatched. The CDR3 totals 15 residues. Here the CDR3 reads CASSGGGSSYNEQFF. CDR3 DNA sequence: TGCGCCAGCAGTGGAGGCGGGAGCTCCTACAATGAGCAGTTCTTC.

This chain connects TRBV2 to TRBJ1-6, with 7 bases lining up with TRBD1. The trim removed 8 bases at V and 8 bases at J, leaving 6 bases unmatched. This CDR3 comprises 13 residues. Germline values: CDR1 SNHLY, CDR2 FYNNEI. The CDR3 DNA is TGTGCCAGCGGGGGGACAGCATATTCACCCCTCCACTTT. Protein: CASGGTAYSPLHF.

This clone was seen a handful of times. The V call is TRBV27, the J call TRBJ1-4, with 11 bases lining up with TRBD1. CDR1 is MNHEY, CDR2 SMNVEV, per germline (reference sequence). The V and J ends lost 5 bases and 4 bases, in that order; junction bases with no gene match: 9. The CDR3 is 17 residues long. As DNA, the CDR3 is TGTGCCAGCAGTGCCGGACAGGGGGCTTCGGGTAATGAAAAACTGTTTTTT. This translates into CASSAGQGASGNEKLFF.

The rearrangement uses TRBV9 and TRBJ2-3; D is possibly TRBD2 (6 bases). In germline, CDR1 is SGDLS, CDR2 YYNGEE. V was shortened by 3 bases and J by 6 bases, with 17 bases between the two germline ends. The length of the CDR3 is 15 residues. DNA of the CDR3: TGTGCCAGCAGCGCCGATGTGGGGCGGGGTGATACGCAGTATTTT. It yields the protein CASSADVGRGDTQYF.

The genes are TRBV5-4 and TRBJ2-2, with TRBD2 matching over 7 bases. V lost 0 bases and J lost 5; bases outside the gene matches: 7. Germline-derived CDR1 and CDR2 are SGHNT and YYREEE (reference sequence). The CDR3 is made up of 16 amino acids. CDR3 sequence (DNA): TGTGCCAGCAGCTTGGCGCGCGGGAGTGAAACCGGGGAGCTGTTTTTT. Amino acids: CASSLARGSETGELFF.

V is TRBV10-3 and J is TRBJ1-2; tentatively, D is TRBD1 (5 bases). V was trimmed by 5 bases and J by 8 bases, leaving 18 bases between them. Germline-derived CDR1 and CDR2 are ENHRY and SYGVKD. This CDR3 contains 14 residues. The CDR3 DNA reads TGTGCCATCAGTCTACAGGAAATCGGTCGCGGCTACACCTTC. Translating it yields CAISLQEIGRGYTF.

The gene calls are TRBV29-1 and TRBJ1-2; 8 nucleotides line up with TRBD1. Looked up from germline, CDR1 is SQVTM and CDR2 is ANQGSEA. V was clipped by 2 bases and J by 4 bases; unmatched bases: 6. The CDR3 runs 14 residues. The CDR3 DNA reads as TGCAGCGTTGAACCCTGGACAGGGTCCTATGGCTACACCTTC. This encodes CSVEPWTGSYGYTF. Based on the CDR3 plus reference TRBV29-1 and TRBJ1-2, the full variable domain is SAVISQKPSRDICQRGTSLTIQCQVDSQVTMMFWYRQQPGQSLTLIATANQGSEATYESGFVIDKFPISRPNLTFSTLTVSNMSPEDSSIYLCSVEPWTGSYGYTFGSGTRLTVV.

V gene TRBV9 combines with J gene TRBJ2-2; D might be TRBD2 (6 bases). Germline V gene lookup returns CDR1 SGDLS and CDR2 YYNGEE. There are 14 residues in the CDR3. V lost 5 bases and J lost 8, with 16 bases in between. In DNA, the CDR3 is TGTGCCAGCAGGCCTAGCGCCTTGGGGGGGGAGCTGTTTTTT. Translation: CASRPSALGGELFF.

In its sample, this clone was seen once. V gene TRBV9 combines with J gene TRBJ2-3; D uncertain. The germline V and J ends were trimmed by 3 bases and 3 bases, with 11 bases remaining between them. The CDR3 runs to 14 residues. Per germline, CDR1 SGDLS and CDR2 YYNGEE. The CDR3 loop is CASSAPLGTDTQYF. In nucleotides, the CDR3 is TGTGCCAGCAGCGCTCCCCTCGGGACAGATACGCAGTATTTT.

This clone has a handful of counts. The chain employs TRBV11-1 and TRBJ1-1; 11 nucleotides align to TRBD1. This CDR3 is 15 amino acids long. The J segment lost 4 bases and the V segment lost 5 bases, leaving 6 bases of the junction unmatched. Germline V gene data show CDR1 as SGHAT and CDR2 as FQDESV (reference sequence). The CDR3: CASSPGTGGSTEAFF. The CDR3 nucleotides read TGTGCCAGCAGCCCTGGGACAGGGGGATCCACTGAAGCTTTCTTT.

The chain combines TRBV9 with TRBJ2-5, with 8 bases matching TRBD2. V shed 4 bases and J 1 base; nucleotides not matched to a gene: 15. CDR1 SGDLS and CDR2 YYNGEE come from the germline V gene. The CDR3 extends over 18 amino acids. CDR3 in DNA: TGTGCCAGCAGCACACCAGTAGAGGGCGGGGGGCCCCAAGAGACCCAGTACTTC. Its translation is CASSTPVEGGGPQETQYF.

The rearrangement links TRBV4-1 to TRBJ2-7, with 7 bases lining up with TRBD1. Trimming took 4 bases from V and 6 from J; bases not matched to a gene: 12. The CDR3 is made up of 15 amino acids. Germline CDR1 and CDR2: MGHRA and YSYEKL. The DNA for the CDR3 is TGCGCCAGCAGCCTCCTCCGGACAGGCGCCGGCGAGCAGTACTTC. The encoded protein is CASSLLRTGAGEQYF.

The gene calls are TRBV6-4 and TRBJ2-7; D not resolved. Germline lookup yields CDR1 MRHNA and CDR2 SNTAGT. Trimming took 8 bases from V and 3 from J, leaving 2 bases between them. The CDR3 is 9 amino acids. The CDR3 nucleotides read TGTGCCAGCTACTACGAGCAGTACTTC. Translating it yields CASYYEQYF.

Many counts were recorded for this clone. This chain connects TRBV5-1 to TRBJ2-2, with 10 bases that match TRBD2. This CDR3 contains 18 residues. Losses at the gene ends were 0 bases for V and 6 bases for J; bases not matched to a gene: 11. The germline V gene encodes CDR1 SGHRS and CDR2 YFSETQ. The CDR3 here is CASSLGTSGPLGAGELFF. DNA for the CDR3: TGCGCCAGCAGCTTGGGGACTAGCGGCCCCCTAGGGGCCGGGGAGCTGTTTTTT.

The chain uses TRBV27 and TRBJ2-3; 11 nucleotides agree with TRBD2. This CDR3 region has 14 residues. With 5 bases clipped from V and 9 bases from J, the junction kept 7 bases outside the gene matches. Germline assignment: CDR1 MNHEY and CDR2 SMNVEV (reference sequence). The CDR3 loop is CASSLLAGGLTQYF. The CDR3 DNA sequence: TGTGCCAGCAGTCTTCTAGCGGGAGGATTAACGCAGTATTTT.